This entry describes one T cell receptor (beta chain). The antigen remains undetermined. Other DNA sequences in this sample translate to the same CDR3. PCR employed 60 Vbeta and 13 Jbeta primers. Libraries were prepared by immunoSEQ multiplex PCR; TCRdb keeps only in-frame clonotypes and omits some of them. This table holds roughly 150,000 clones, around 70% found once. This sample stems from a study of cytomegalovirus exposure and HLA in healthy donors. Germline-derived CDR1 and CDR2 are LNHDA and SQIVND (reference sequence). The CDR3 is 12 residues long. Trimming stripped 5 bases from V and 3 bases from J, with 7 bases between. Study conclusions and caveats: Prediction of most subjects' HLA-A and HLA-B alleles by TCR beta sequences was reportedly accurate. In an earlier analysis, in under 700 donors, most V segments appeared productive either ~90% or ~30% of the time.

The clonotype was recovered from a man younger than 35 in good health and CMV-seropositive. Material for sequencing was PBMCs. The V gene is TRBV19, the J gene TRBJ2-5; no firm D call. This CDR3 reads CASSEAKETQYF. The CDR3 DNA reads as TGTGCCAGTAGTGAGGCCAAAGAGACCCAGTACTTC.